The 2 T cell receptor beta chains below come from one sample, sequenced in a study of blood T cells in healthy people across ages. The second PCR ran roughly 7 to 12 cycles with a sample-barcoded 5' primer and J-beta primers. TCRdb re-analysed the 5' RACE reads in MiXCR, keeping a single row per CDR3 protein. Of about 1.7 million distinct CDR3 sequences listed, under 30% were seen once; the top ten hold around 7.7%. Sequencing was done on a sample of blood. Receptor source: a woman in her 30s in good health.

There are many counts of this clonotype. The gene calls are TRBV6-2 or TRBV6-3 and TRBJ2-7, with a tentative D call TRBD2 (5 bases). The CDR3 has 15 amino acids. Trimming removed 4 bases at V and 4 bases at J, with 17 bases between. Germline V gives CDR1 MNHEY, CDR2 SVGEGT. The CDR3 region is CASSSRTLTVYEQYF. For the CDR3, the DNA is TGTGCCAGCAGTTCGCGGACTCTTACCGTATACGAGCAGTACTTC.

This clonotype was recorded only once. V gene TRBV7-9 combines with J gene TRBJ2-3, with TRBD2 matching 8 bases. V trimming: 4 bases; J trimming: 5 bases; junction bases outside the gene matches: 5. The CDR3 has 14 residues. Germline V lookup: CDR1 SEHNR, CDR2 FQNEAQ (reference sequence). CDR3 in DNA: TGTGCCAGCAGCTCGGGGGGGGCGCAAGATACGCAGTATTTT. Translated, it gives CASSSGGAQDTQYF.